This T cell receptor beta chain was captured by sequencing in a study of beta chain features in type 1 diabetes. General study findings and limits: The naive, central memory and Treg TCRB repertoires looked more alike in patients than they did in healthy donors. Shortening of TCRB CDR3s, moderate but significant, appeared in all four CD4+ subsets of Type 1 diabetes patients. When VDJ junctions were examined, type 1 diabetes patients showed fewer insertions and more deletions.

Since all of the isolated RNA was reverse transcribed, expressed TCRB transcripts were what got sequenced. Using immunoSEQ multiplex PCR, the repertoire was profiled, and TCRdb retains in-frame clones only, with some absent. The sample holds more than 300,000 clones, more than 13% seen once. The CDR3 is made up of 17 amino acids. Trimming removed 5 bases from V and 3 bases from J; junction bases left unmatched: 8. Germline V gives CDR1 MNHEY, CDR2 SMNVEV (reference sequence). The table lists this clone with a few counts. The antigen is unknown. The rearrangement uses TRBV27 and TRBJ2-1; 12 nucleotides align to TRBD2. The sequenced sample was naive CD4+ T cells from blood. The TCR sequence derives from a woman aged 18-29 years in good health. The CDR3 DNA sequence: TGTGCCAGCAGTCCCTGGACTAGCGGGACTTTCTACAATGAGCAGTTCTTC. Its protein product is CASSPWTSGTFYNEQFF.